Described below is a single TCR beta chain sequence and its context. Losses at the gene ends were 6 bases for V and 8 bases for J; bases not matched to a gene: 1. The CDR3 sequence is 10 residues long. Germline V CDR1 and CDR2: SQVTM, ANQGSEA. Random hexamers served to reverse transcribe roughly 0.45 to 1 ug RNA. One entry per CDR3 protein results from TCRdb running MiXCR on the immunoSEQ multiplex PCR reads. This table holds over 150,000 distinct CDR3 sequences, approximately 93% found once. The data were taken from a study of CD8 T cells in Susac syndrome. From blood CD8+ and CD4+ T cells, the TCR beta chain was sequenced.

What was sequenced was CD4+ T cells from PBMCs. This sequence was found in a human donor with multiple sclerosis. This chain uses TRBV29-1 with TRBJ1-1; 9 nucleotides line up with TRBD1. This CDR3 reads CSVGTGEAFF. CDR3 bases: TGCAGCGTCGGGACAGGGGAAGCTTTCTTT.